A single sample is the source of the 3 T cell receptor beta chains below, sequenced in a study of blood T cell repertoires in COVID-19. Method: immunoSEQ multiplex PCR; TCRdb's copy keeps in-frame clones and lacks some. The sample lists approximately 200,000 clones; about nine tenths were seen once. Sequenced sample: PBMCs or T cells enriched from blood (not recorded which). These receptors came from a woman younger than 45 who had recovered from COVID-19.

The rearrangement joins TRBV3-1 (or the pseudogene TRBV3-2) to TRBJ2-2; maybe TRBD2 (6 bases). The CDR3 has 16 amino acids. The germline V gene encodes CDR1 LGHDT and CDR2 YNNKEL (reference sequence). V lost 4 bases, J lost 6 bases, and 18 bases lay in between. This CDR3 is CASSPEETSRAGELFF. CDR3 in DNA: TGTGCCAGCAGCCCGGAGGAGACTAGTCGAGCCGGGGAGCTGTTTTTT.

This clone was picked up one time. The chain is built from TRBV19 and TRBJ2-1; TRBD2 agrees at 7 bases. The CDR3 has 16 residues. CDR1 is LNHDA, CDR2 SQIVND, per germline (reference sequence). Unmatched junction bases numbered 16, after V lost 7 bases and J lost 7 bases. Here the CDR3 reads CASTPFGGGSWNEQFF. The DNA for the CDR3 is TGTGCCAGTACCCCCTTTGGGGGGGGGTCTTGGAATGAGCAGTTCTTC.

This chain uses TRBV11-2 with TRBJ2-7; D possibly corresponds to TRBD1 (6 bases). The CDR3 is made up of 16 amino acids. Germline assignment: CDR1 SGHAT and CDR2 FQNNGV. Trimming took off 2 bases at V and 4 bases at J, with 18 bases between the two ends. CDR3: CASSLPSGALIYEQYF. In nucleotides, the CDR3 is TGTGCCAGCAGCTTACCTTCAGGGGCCCTCATTTACGAGCAGTACTTC.